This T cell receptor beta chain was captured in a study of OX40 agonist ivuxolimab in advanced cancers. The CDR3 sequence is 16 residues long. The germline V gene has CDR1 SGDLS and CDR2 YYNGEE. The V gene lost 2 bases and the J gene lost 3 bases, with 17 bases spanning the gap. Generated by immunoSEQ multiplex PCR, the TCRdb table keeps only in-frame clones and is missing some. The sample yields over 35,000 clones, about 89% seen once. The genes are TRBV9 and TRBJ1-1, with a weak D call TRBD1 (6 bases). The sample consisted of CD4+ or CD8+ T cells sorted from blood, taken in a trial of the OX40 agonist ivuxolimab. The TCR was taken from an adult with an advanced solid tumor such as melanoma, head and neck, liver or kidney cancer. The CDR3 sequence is CASSVGNRDPDTEAFF. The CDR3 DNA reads TGTGCCAGCAGCGTGGGGAACAGGGATCCCGACACTGAAGCTTTCTTT.